This TCR beta chain appears in the sequencing data of a study of early stage breast cancer tumors. Study overall: Of fewer than 20 invasive breast tumors, about a dozen were hormone receptor-positive, HER2-negative. Study-wide points: Tumors had approximately 2.6-fold higher T cell density and higher clonality than adjacent normal breast tissue.

Comment on this clone: Its cognate antigen is unknown.

The repertoire was sequenced with immunoSEQ multiplex PCR; TCRdb's copy has only in-frame clones and lacks some. The sample shows tens of thousands of clones, about 80% of them seen only once. Germline lookup yields CDR1 KGHSH and CDR2 LQKENI. J gave up 2 bases and V 5 bases, and 4 bases lay outside the gene matches. The CDR3 spans 15 residues. The source is a person aged 50-59 years with breast cancer. The rearrangement joins TRBV18 to TRBJ2-1; TRBD1 aligns across 9 bases. The source material was blood. The DNA of the CDR3 is TGTGCCAGCTCATTAAGACAGGGGGCCTACAATGAGCAGTTCTTC. Translation gives CASSLRQGAYNEQFF.